The clone carrying this T cell receptor beta chain appeared many times. These data are taken from a study of shared clonotypes between healthy human individuals. Roughly 27,000 T cell genomes, or around 180 ng DNA, went into the sorted-subset replicate PCRs. Profiling relied on immunoSEQ multiplex PCR, and the TCRdb table lists in-frame clones only, not all of them. Here the sample spans around 700,000 clones, about 80% being singletons. The sequence was obtained from a woman aged 25-40 years in good health. Input material: memory CD4+ T cells sorted from blood. The sample's subset: CD45RA-negative fraction.

The CDR3: CASSFPSTGGPGSQYF. CDR3 DNA sequence: TGTGCCAGCAGCTTCCCCTCGACGGGAGGGCCGGGTTCCCAGTACTTC. The chain has TRBV11-2 and TRBJ2-7, with 8 bases that match TRBD2. The CDR3 covers 16 residues. CDR1 is SGHAT, CDR2 FQNNGV, per germline. The junction had 17 bases not matched to a gene; V was cut back by 3 bases and J by 10 bases.